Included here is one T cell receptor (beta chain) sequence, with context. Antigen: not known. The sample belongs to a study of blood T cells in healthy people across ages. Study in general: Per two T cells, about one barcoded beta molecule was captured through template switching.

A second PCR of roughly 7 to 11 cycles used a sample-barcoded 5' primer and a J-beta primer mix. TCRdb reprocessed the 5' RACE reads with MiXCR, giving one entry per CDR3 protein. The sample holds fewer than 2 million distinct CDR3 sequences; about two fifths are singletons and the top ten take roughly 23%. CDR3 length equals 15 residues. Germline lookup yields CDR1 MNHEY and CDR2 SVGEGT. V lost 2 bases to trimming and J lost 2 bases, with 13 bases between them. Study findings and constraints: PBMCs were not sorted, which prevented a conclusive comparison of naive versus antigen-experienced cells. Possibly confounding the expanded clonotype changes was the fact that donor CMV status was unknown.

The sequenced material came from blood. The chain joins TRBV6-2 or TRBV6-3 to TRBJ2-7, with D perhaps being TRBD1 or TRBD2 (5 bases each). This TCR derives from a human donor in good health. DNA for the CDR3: TGTGCCAGCAGTTACAAGCGGACACTTACCTACGAGCAGTACTTC. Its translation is CASSYKRTLTYEQYF.